The entry below describes one T cell receptor (beta chain). In the original processing: Scientists estimated how many nucleated cells there were by amplifying reference gene primers. TCRdb's copy holds only in-frame clones and misses some; the assay was immunoSEQ multiplex PCR. V, J and clone size derive from that table, while D and trimming were established from the DNA sequence. The sample includes roughly 350,000 clones, about 87% of them seen just once. The record originates from a study of blood T cell repertoires in COVID-19. Patients of the Seattle cohort, enrolled during active infection, were followed longitudinally. The CDR3 extends over 17 amino acids. Germline V CDR1 and CDR2: MNHNS, SASEGT. V lost 0 bases, J lost 4 bases, and 16 bases lay in between.

This receptor was taken from a woman in her twenties or thirties with COVID-19, enrolled during active disease. The chain combines TRBV6-1 with TRBJ1-3; D remains ambiguous. Source material: peripheral blood. The CDR3 nucleotides read TGTGCCAGCAGTGAAGCGGCATCCATCTCGGGGGGAAACACCATATATTTT. This sequence encodes CASSEAASISGGNTIYF.